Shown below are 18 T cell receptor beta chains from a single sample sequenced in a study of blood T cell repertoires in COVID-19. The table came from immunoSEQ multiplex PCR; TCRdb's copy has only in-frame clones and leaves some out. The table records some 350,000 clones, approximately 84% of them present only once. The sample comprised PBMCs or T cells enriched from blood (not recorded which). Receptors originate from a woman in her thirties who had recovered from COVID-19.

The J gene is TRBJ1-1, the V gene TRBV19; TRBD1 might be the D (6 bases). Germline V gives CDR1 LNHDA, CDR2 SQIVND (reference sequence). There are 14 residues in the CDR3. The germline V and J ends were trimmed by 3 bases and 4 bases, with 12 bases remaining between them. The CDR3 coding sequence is TGTGCCAGTAGTATGGCGGGGGCAAGCACTGAAGCTTTCTTT. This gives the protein CASSMAGASTEAFF. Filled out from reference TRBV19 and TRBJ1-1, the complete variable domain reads DGGITQSPKYLFRKEGQNVTLSCEQNLNHDAMYWYRQDPGQGLRLIYYSQIVNDFQKGDIAEGYSVSREKKESFPLTVTSAQKNPTAFYLCASSMAGASTEAFFGQGTRLTVV.

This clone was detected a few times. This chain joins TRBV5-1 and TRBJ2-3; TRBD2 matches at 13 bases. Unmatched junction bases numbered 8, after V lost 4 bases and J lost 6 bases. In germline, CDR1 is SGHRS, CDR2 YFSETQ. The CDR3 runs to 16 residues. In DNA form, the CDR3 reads TGCGCCAGCAGCGACCCCGGGACTAGCGGGATCGATACGCAGTATTTT. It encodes CASSDPGTSGIDTQYF.

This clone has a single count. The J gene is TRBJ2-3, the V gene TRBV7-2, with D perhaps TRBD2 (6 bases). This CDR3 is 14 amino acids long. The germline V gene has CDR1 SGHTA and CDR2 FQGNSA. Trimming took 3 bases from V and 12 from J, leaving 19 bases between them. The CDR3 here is CASSFGTSEDGQYF. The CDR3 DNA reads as TGTGCCAGCAGCTTCGGGACTTCAGAAGACGGCCAGTATTTT.

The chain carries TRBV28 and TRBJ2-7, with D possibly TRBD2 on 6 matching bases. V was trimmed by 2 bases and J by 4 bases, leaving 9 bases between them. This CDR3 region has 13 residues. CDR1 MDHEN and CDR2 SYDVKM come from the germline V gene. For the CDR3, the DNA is TGTGCCAGCAGTTTACCGACTAGGTACGAGCAGTACTTC. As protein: CASSLPTRYEQYF.

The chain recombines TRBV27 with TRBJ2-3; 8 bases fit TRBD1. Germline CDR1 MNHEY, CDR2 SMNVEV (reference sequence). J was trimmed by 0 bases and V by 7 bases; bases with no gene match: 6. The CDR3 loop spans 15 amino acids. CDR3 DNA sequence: TGTGCCAGCACCTTTGACAGGGGAAGCACAGATACGCAGTATTTT. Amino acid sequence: CASTFDRGSTDTQYF.

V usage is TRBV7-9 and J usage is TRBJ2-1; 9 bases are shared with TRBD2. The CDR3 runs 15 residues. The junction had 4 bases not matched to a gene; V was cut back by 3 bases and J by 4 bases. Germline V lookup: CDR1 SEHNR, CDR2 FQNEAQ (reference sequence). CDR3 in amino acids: CASSFGSGGYNEQFF. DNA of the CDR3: TGTGCCAGCAGCTTCGGTAGCGGGGGATACAATGAGCAGTTCTTC.

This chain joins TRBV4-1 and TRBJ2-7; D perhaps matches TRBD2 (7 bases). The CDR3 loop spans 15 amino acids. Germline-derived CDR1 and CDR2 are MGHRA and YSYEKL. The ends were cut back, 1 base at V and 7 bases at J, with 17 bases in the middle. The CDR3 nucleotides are TGCGCCAGCAGCCAAGTAACAGGGAGGGTTCGGGAGCAGTACTTC. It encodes CASSQVTGRVREQYF.

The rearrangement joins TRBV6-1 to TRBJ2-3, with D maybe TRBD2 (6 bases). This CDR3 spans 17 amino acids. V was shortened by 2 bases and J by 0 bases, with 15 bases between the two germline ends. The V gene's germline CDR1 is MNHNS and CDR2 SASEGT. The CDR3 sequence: CASSEKSAGHSTDTQYF. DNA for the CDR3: TGTGCCAGCAGTGAAAAGTCAGCGGGCCATAGCACAGATACGCAGTATTTT.

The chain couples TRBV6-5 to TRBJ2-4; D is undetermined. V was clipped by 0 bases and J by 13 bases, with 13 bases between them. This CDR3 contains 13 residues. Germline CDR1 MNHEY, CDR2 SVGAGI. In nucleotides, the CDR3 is TGTGCCAGCAGTTACTCTGTTACCGCACAACAGTACTTC. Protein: CASSYSVTAQQYF.

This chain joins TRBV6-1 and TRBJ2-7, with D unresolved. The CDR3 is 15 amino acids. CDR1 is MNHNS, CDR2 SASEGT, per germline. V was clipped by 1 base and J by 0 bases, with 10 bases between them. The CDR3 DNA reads TGTGCCAGCAGTGAAGTGGCGGCTACCTCCTACGAGCAGTACTTC. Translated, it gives CASSEVAATSYEQYF.

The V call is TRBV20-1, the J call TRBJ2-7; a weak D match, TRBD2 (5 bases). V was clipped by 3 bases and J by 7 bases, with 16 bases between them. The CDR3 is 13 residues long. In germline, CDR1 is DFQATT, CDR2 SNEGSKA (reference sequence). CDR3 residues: CSASPGLPIEQYF. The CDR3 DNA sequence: TGCAGTGCTAGTCCCGGACTGCCGATAGAGCAGTACTTC.

CDR3 sequence (DNA): TGTGCCAGCAGTTTATGGCCAGAGGGCACTGAAGCTTTCTTT. Amino acid sequence: CASSLWPEGTEAFF. The chain recombines TRBV27 with TRBJ1-1, with unresolved D. This CDR3 has 14 amino acids. The V end lost 1 base, the J end lost 4 bases, and 10 bases lay between the germline ends. Germline values: CDR1 MNHEY, CDR2 SMNVEV (reference sequence).

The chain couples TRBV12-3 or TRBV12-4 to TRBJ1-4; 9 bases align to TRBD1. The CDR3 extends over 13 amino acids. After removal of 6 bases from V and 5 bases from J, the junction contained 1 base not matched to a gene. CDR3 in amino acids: CASRTGGNEKLFF. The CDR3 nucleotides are TGTGCCAGCAGGACAGGGGGGAATGAAAAACTGTTTTTT.

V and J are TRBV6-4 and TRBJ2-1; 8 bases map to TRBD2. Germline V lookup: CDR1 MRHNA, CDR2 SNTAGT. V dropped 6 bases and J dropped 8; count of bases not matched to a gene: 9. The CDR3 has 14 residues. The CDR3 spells CASSPGLEGDEQFF. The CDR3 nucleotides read TGTGCCAGCAGCCCGGGACTAGAGGGGGATGAGCAGTTCTTC.

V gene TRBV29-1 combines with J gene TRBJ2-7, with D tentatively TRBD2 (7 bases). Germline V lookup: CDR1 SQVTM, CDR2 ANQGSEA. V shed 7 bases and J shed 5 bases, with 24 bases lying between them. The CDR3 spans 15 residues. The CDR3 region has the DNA TGCAGCGCCCTCCCCTTACGGGGGGCGCAGAACGAGCAGTACTTC. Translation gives CSALPLRGAQNEQYF.

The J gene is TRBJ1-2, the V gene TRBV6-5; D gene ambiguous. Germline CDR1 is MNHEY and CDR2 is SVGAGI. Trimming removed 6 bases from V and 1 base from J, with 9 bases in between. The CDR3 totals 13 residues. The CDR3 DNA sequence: TGTGCCAGCAGCCTACAGCTTAACTATGGCTACACCTTC. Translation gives CASSLQLNYGYTF.

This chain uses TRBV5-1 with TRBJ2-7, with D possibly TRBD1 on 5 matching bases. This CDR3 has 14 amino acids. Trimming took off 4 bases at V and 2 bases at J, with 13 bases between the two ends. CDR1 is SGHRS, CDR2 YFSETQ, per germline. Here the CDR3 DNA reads TGCGCCAGCAGCGTTACAGGAGTGGCCTACGAGCAGTACTTC. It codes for CASSVTGVAYEQYF.

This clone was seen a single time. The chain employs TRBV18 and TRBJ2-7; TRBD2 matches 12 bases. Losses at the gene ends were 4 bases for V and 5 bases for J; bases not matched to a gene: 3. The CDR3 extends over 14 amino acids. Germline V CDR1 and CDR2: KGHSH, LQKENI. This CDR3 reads CASSRTSGDDEQYF. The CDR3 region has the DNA TGTGCCAGCTCACGGACTAGCGGGGACGACGAGCAGTACTTC.